This entry features one TCR beta chain sequence. This entry comes from a study of blood T cell repertoires in COVID-19. On the study more broadly: Samples representing acute and convalescent COVID-19 were sourced from the United States, Italy and Spain.

Germline CDR1 is MNHEY and CDR2 is SMNVEV (reference sequence). The CDR3 totals 15 residues. The V end was cut by 8 bases, the J end by 3 bases, with 20 bases between. In the authors' workflow: Estimated nucleated cell counts came from reference gene primer amplification. Assay used: immunoSEQ multiplex PCR; TCRdb lists only in-frame clones, some missing. That table furnishes V, J and clone size, whereas the DNA furnished D and trimming. The table lists 300,000 to 500,000 clones, approximately 88% of them singletons. Everyone who took part was roughly 18 to 95 years old, and they came from 20 to 25 US areas. Membership in each cohort depended on participant-reported clinical history.

This chain connects TRBV27 to TRBJ2-7; D uncertain. Sequenced material: PBMCs or T cells enriched from blood (not recorded which). This receptor was taken from a woman aged 30 to 39 with acute COVID-19. CDR3 bases: TGTGCCAGCCAAAGATCAACGGGTGGAAACTACGAGCAGTACTTC. Translation gives CASQRSTGGNYEQYF.